A single sample is the source of the 27 T cell receptor beta chains below, sequenced in a study of blood T cells in healthy people across ages. With a J-beta primer mix and a sample-barcoded 5' primer, a second PCR ran roughly 6 to 12 cycles. TCRdb itself ran the 5' RACE reads through MiXCR, one entry per CDR3 protein. This table holds about 640,000 distinct CDR3 sequences, around 54% found once. The material sequenced was blood. All receptors derive from a man between 60 and 75 years old in good health.

CDR3 in DNA: TGTGCCAGCAGCCCTCCTCTGGGGTACAATGAGCAGTTCTTC. Its translation is CASSPPLGYNEQFF. The chain couples TRBV13 to TRBJ2-1; D gene ambiguous. The germline V gene encodes CDR1 PRHDT and CDR2 FYEKMQ (reference sequence). Trimming pared 5 bases from V and 4 bases from J, leaving 12 bases between. The CDR3 spans 14 residues.

This clonotype was found many times. The CDR3, as DNA: TGTGCCAGCAGCTTAGAGAGCGGGGGGGCCCAAGAGACCCAGTACTTC. This gives the protein CASSLESGGAQETQYF. The V gene is TRBV7-2, the J gene TRBJ2-5, with 10 positions matching TRBD2. Trimming removed 1 base from V and 1 base from J; junction bases left unmatched: 3. Germline V gene sequence: CDR1 SGHTA, CDR2 FQGNSA. The CDR3 consists of 16 residues.

This clonotype was counted between two and nine times. The chain recombines TRBV14 with TRBJ2-2; no definite D call. This CDR3 region has 13 residues. CDR1 is SGHDN, CDR2 FVKESK, per germline. Trimming removed 2 bases from V and 1 base from J, with 2 bases in between. The CDR3 bases are TGTGCCAGCAGCCAACAGAACACCGGGGAGCTGTTTTTT. This translates into CASSQQNTGELFF.

This clonotype was counted ten times or more. The rearrangement links TRBV6-1 to TRBJ2-7; 7 bases align to TRBD1. The germline V gene encodes CDR1 MNHNS and CDR2 SASEGT. This CDR3 has 15 residues. V gave up 6 bases and J gave up 5 bases; unmatched junction bases: 13. The CDR3 DNA reads TGTGCCAGCAGCGAACCGGGACAGTGGCCCGACGAGCAGTACTTC. It yields the protein CASSEPGQWPDEQYF.

This chain links TRBV20-1 with TRBJ2-7; 9 nucleotides align to TRBD1. Trimming removed 1 base from V and 2 bases from J; junction bases left unmatched: 3. The CDR3 sequence is 14 residues long. The germline CDR1 and CDR2 sequences are DFQATT and SNEGSKA (reference sequence). The CDR3 here is CSARGGQGTYEQYF. The CDR3 DNA reads as TGCAGTGCTAGAGGTGGACAGGGGACCTACGAGCAGTACTTC.

The chain carries TRBV20-1 and TRBJ2-6, with a weak D call TRBD1 (5 bases). The V end was cut by 4 bases, the J end by 2 bases, with 18 bases between. The germline V gene encodes CDR1 DFQATT and CDR2 SNEGSKA (reference sequence). This CDR3 is built from 17 residues. The CDR3 sequence: CSATQGADTTGANVLTF. CDR3 DNA: TGCAGTGCTACCCAAGGGGCAGATACGACTGGGGCCAACGTCCTGACTTTC.

This clonotype was counted between two and nine times. The chain employs TRBV6-1 and TRBJ1-2; 7 bases align to TRBD1. The CDR3 covers 13 residues. The trim removed 8 bases at V and 0 bases at J, leaving 3 bases unmatched. Per the germline V gene, CDR1 is MNHNS and CDR2 is SASEGT. The chain's CDR3 is CASFDRANYGYTF. CDR3 nucleotides: TGTGCCAGCTTCGACAGGGCTAACTATGGCTACACCTTC.

This clonotype appeared a single time. V is TRBV20-1 and J is TRBJ2-2; D uncertain. CDR1 is DFQATT and CDR2 is SNEGSKA in the germline V gene (reference sequence). The CDR3 loop spans 10 amino acids. V lost 1 base and J 6 bases, leaving 0 bases between the germline ends. CDR3 bases: TGCAGTGCTAGAGCCGGGGAGCTGTTTTTT. It specifies CSARAGELFF.

This chain uses TRBV4-1 with TRBJ1-6; 8 bases agree with TRBD1. This CDR3 region has 15 residues. V was clipped by 0 bases and J by 10 bases; unmatched bases: 5. The germline V gene encodes CDR1 MGHRA and CDR2 YSYEKL. CDR3 protein: CASSQEIRGRSPLHF. CDR3 DNA sequence: TGCGCCAGCAGCCAAGAGATCAGGGGGCGGTCACCCCTCCACTTT.

This clonotype has just a few counts. The gene calls are TRBV11-2 and TRBJ1-1, with D perhaps matching TRBD1 (5 bases). The CDR3 has 17 amino acids. Germline CDR1 and CDR2: SGHAT and FQNNGV. The ends were cut back, 2 bases at V and 1 base at J, with 17 bases in the middle. Here the CDR3 DNA reads TGTGCCAGCAGCTTACCCGGGGTTGGGGGGTCGAACACTGAAGCTTTCTTT. Its protein product is CASSLPGVGGSNTEAFF. Full variable domain (missing parts from reference TRBV11-2 and TRBJ1-1): EAGVAQSPRYKIIEKRQSVAFWCNPISGHATLYWYQQILGQGPKLLIQFQNNGVVDDSQLPKDRFSAERLKGVDSTLKIQPAKLEDSAVYLCASSLPGVGGSNTEAFFGQGTRLTVV.

V and J are TRBV20-1 and TRBJ1-6; maybe TRBD1 (5 bases). Looked up from germline, CDR1 is DFQATT and CDR2 is SNEGSKA (reference sequence). V was pared by 6 bases and J by 7 bases, with 16 bases between. This CDR3 is 14 amino acids long. The CDR3 DNA is TGCAGTGCCAGTAGGGGCCACCCAAATTCACCCCTCCACTTT. The encoded protein is CSASRGHPNSPLHF.

This clonotype was counted many times. This chain links TRBV7-9 with TRBJ2-5, with D perhaps matching TRBD2 (6 bases). Trimming removed 7 bases from V and 5 bases from J, with 17 bases in between. Per the germline V gene, CDR1 is SEHNR and CDR2 is FQNEAQ (reference sequence). The CDR3 runs to 14 residues. Here the CDR3 DNA reads TGTGCCAGCACACGGGACTGGGGGGTCGAGACCCAGTACTTC. This gives the protein CASTRDWGVETQYF.

This clonotype has a single count. This chain uses TRBV5-1 with TRBJ1-1; D uncertain. This CDR3 region has 14 residues. V lost 2 bases and J 4 bases, leaving 12 bases between the germline ends. Germline lookup yields CDR1 SGHRS and CDR2 YFSETQ. CDR3: CASSLGGVSTEAFF. The CDR3 coding sequence is TGCGCCAGCAGCTTAGGCGGGGTGAGCACTGAAGCTTTCTTT.

J is TRBJ1-2 and V is TRBV29-1; D is undetermined. Germline loops: CDR1 SQVTM, CDR2 ANQGSEA. Deletions cut 4 bases from V and 3 bases from J, with 6 bases between. CDR3 size: 11 residues. The CDR3 DNA follows: TGCAGCGTTGTCCGGGACTATGGCTACACCTTC. It yields the protein CSVVRDYGYTF. Variable domain in full (rest from reference TRBV29-1 and TRBJ1-2): SAVISQKPSRDICQRGTSLTIQCQVDSQVTMMFWYRQQPGQSLTLIATANQGSEATYESGFVIDKFPISRPNLTFSTLTVSNMSPEDSSIYLCSVVRDYGYTFGSGTRLTVV.

The V and J genes are TRBV29-1 and TRBJ2-5, with D maybe TRBD2 (5 bases). The germline V and J ends were trimmed by 1 base and 7 bases, with 13 bases remaining between them. The CDR3 has 13 amino acids. Germline CDR1 is SQVTM and CDR2 is ANQGSEA. Written as DNA, the CDR3 is TGCAGCGTTGAAGGGACTCGCCTCGGGACCCAGTACTTC. This sequence encodes CSVEGTRLGTQYF.

CDR3 amino acids: CASSQQPYEQYF. The CDR3 coding sequence is TGTGCCAGCAGCCAGCAACCGTACGAGCAGTACTTC. V usage is TRBV2 and J usage is TRBJ2-7, with no clear D. V lost 6 bases to trimming and J lost 4 bases, with 10 bases between them. CDR3 length: 12 amino acids. Germline CDR1 is SNHLY and CDR2 is FYNNEI. Filled out from reference TRBV2 and TRBJ2-7, the complete variable domain reads EPEVTQTPSHQVTQMGQEVILRCVPISNHLYFYWYRQILGQKVEFLVSFYNNEISEKSEIFDDQFSVERPDGSNFTLKIRSTKLEDSAMYFCASSQQPYEQYFGPGTRLTVT.

J is TRBJ2-7 and V is TRBV9; D not certain. Germline V gene lookup returns CDR1 SGDLS and CDR2 YYNGEE. The CDR3 totals 16 residues. Trimming took 3 bases from V and 0 from J, leaving 16 bases between them. The CDR3 DNA sequence: TGTGCCAGCAGCGCCAGCTGGGCCAGGAGCTCCTACGAGCAGTACTTC. It specifies CASSASWARSSYEQYF. The entire variable domain, with the rest obtained from reference TRBV9 and TRBJ2-7, is as follows: DSGVTQTPKHLITATGQRVTLRCSPRSGDLSVYWYQQSLDQGLQFLIQYYNGEERAKGNILERFSAQQFPDLHSELNLSSLELGDSALYFCASSASWARSSYEQYFGPGTRLTVT.

Only one count was recorded for this clonotype. This sequence joins TRBV29-1 and TRBJ2-2, with TRBD1 matching over 8 bases. CDR3 length: 16 residues. Germline CDR1 reads SQVTM; CDR2 reads ANQGSEA. V was clipped by 4 bases and J by 0 bases; unmatched bases: 7. CDR3 region: CSVARGTGANTGELFF. The CDR3 bases are TGCAGCGTTGCCCGAGGGACAGGAGCGAACACCGGGGAGCTGTTTTTT.

The chain couples TRBV7-2 to TRBJ2-1; 12 nucleotides agree with TRBD1. V shed 2 bases and J 6 bases; nucleotides not matched to a gene: 8. The CDR3 is made up of 17 amino acids. Germline V lookup: CDR1 SGHTA, CDR2 FQGNSA. The CDR3 reads CASSLRWGQGAGNEQFF. The DNA of the CDR3 is TGTGCCAGCAGCTTAAGATGGGGACAGGGGGCCGGCAATGAGCAGTTCTTC.

J is TRBJ2-4 and V is TRBV3-1; D unresolved. Trimming left V 3 bases short and J 5 bases short, with 11 bases between. The CDR3 runs to 14 residues. In germline, CDR1 is LGHDT, CDR2 YNNKEL (reference sequence). The CDR3: CASSHWGPQNIQYF. The CDR3 coding sequence is TGTGCCAGCAGCCATTGGGGTCCCCAAAACATTCAGTACTTC.

This sequence joins TRBV6-5 and TRBJ2-1; 11 nucleotides line up with TRBD2. The CDR3 length is 16 residues. V lost 5 bases and J lost 6; bases outside the gene matches: 9. Germline V lookup: CDR1 MNHEY, CDR2 SVGAGI. CDR3 DNA sequence: TGTGCCAGCAGTCCACCACTAGCGGGGGTGTTCAATGAGCAGTTCTTC. Translated: CASSPPLAGVFNEQFF.

The rearrangement uses TRBV11-2 and TRBJ2-7; perhaps TRBD1 as D (5 bases). The closer fit of TRBJ2-5 to the DNA end suggests the J call may be wrong. The CDR3 sequence is 11 residues long. Germline V gene sequence: CDR1 SGHAT, CDR2 FQNNGV. The CDR3 loop is CASDSGETQYF. The CDR3 DNA reads TGTGCCAGCGACTCAGGGGAGACCCAGTACTTC.

This clonotype was observed once. The chain carries TRBV19 and TRBJ2-7; 11 bases align to TRBD1. J lost 0 bases, V lost 10 bases, and 5 bases had no gene match. The CDR3 length is 14 residues. Germline V gives CDR1 LNHDA, CDR2 SQIVND (reference sequence). The CDR3 protein is CATTGTGGSYEQYF. DNA of the CDR3: TGTGCCACCACCGGGACAGGGGGCTCCTACGAGCAGTACTTC.

This clonotype occurred once. The chain couples TRBV11-2 to TRBJ1-2; tentatively, D is TRBD1 (5 bases). Germline assignment: CDR1 SGHAT and CDR2 FQNNGV. V was cut by 2 bases and J by 8 bases, with 27 bases left in between. CDR3 size: 18 residues. CDR3 sequence: CASSLMGTAKRISGGYTF. CDR3 nucleotide sequence: TGTGCCAGCAGCTTAATGGGGACGGCGAAACGGATCAGCGGAGGCTACACCTTC. The full variable domain, completed using reference TRBV11-2 and TRBJ1-2, is EAGVAQSPRYKIIEKRQSVAFWCNPISGHATLYWYQQILGQGPKLLIQFQNNGVVDDSQLPKDRFSAERLKGVDSTLKIQPAKLEDSAVYLCASSLMGTAKRISGGYTFGSGTRLTVV.

The chain carries TRBV29-1 and TRBJ2-7; D not certain. The CDR3 consists of 14 residues. V was clipped by 2 bases and J by 0 bases, with 11 bases between them. The germline V gene has CDR1 SQVTM and CDR2 ANQGSEA. In DNA, the CDR3 is TGCAGCGTTGAAACCGGGTCAGGCTCCTACGAGCAGTACTTC. It translates to CSVETGSGSYEQYF.

V is TRBV25-1 and J is TRBJ2-7; D is possibly TRBD2 (5 bases). Germline V gene data show CDR1 as MGHDK and CDR2 as SYGVNS. The CDR3 is made up of 13 amino acids. V lost 2 bases to trimming and J lost 3 bases, with 8 bases between them. CDR3 in amino acids: CASSEGGGYEQYF. CDR3 DNA: TGTGCCAGCAGTGAAGGAGGTGGCTACGAGCAGTACTTC.

The chain carries TRBV12-5 and TRBJ2-1, with TRBD1 identical over 7 bases. CDR1 and CDR2 (germline): LGHNT, FRNRAP. J lost 8 bases, V lost 6 bases, and 4 bases had no gene match. CDR3 size: 12 residues. The CDR3 protein is CASGLDRDEQFF. The CDR3 DNA reads as TGTGCTAGTGGACTCGACAGGGATGAGCAGTTCTTC.